The clone carrying this T cell receptor (beta chain) showed up just once. As yet, its antigen is unknown. Measured with immunoSEQ multiplex PCR; TCRdb has only the in-frame clones, and not every one. The sample carries some 54,000 clones, more than 80% recorded once. The sample belongs to a study of T cell responses to AZD1222 COVID-19 vaccine. Study observations and caveats: Repertoires were sampled only after the peak T cell response. Clonal diversity was possibly underestimated; the donors were predominantly white British and more often female. Two AZD1222 doses significantly raised spike-specific TCR breadth and depth over controls.

Trimming took 3 bases from V and 1 from J; bases not matched to a gene: 4. The CDR3 is 16 residues long. Germline assignment: CDR1 SGHAT and CDR2 FQNNGV. Sequenced material: peripheral blood, taken on day 0 of AZD1222 vaccination. V and J are TRBV11-2 and TRBJ2-3, with 10 bases identical to TRBD2. The sequence came from an adult in good health. The CDR3 DNA reads as TGTGCCAGCAGCTTTCCCGGGACTAGCGGCACAGATACGCAGTATTTT. Translating it yields CASSFPGTSGTDTQYF.